A selection of T cell receptor beta chains follows, all from one sample in a study of blood T cell repertoires in COVID-19. TCRdb keeps only in-frame clones here, not all; method: immunoSEQ multiplex PCR. The sample includes 130,000 to 150,000 clones, roughly 80% of them seen just once. The sample comprised peripheral blood. The receptor set was obtained from a man aged 65 to 85 who had recovered from COVID-19. Each CDR3 is given with its conserved first and last residue. The D gene is left open where the match is weak. Not every row has a clone size; where given, it reads once, few, many or a size class.

J gene,clone size,D gene,V gene,CDR3 DNA,CDR3 protein
TRBJ2-1,.,.,TRBV5-1,TGCGCCAGCAGCTTGGTCCCCAACAATGAGCAGTTCTTC,CASSLVPNNEQFF
TRBJ1-5,.,.,TRBV4-1,TGCGCCAGCAGCCAAGTAGTGTCGACAGTTTATAGCAATCAGCCCCAGCATTTT,CASSQVVSTVYSNQPQHF
TRBJ2-1,.,.,TRBV6-5,TGTGCCAGCACTACCGGGACAAGCTACAATGAGCAGTTCTTC,CASTTGTSYNEQFF
TRBJ2-6,.,.,TRBV5-8,TGTGCCAGCAGCTACCTTAGGCAGGGCTCCGATGGGGCCAACGTCCTGACTTTC,CASSYLRQGSDGANVLTF
TRBJ2-7,.,TRBD2,TRBV3-1/TRBV3-2,TGTGCCAGCAGCCGCTGGCTGCTAGCGGGAGACGACTCCTACGAGCAGTACTTC,CASSRWLLAGDDSYEQYF
TRBJ1-6,.,.,TRBV19,TGTGCCACCTCAGGAGGGGTTAATTCACCCCTCCACTTT,CATSGGVNSPLHF
TRBJ1-2,.,.,TRBV28,TGTGCCAGCAGTCCTTTTGACGGGTTTGGCTACACCTTC,CASSPFDGFGYTF
TRBJ2-7,.,.,TRBV5-1,TGCGCCAGCAGCTTGGCGATGTGGGCAGGGAATTCCTACGAGCAGTACTTC,CASSLAMWAGNSYEQYF
TRBJ2-3,.,TRBD2,TRBV24-1,TGTGCCACCAGTGAGCGGGGGGGCACAGATACGCAGTATTTT,CATSERGGTDTQYF
TRBJ1-2,few,TRBD1,TRBV2,TGTGCCAGCAGTCCTTTGTTGGGGACAGGCGGCTACACCTTC,CASSPLLGTGGYTF
TRBJ2-7,.,TRBD2,TRBV14,TGTGCCAGTCGCCTAGCGGGGGACACCTACGAGCAGTACTTC,CASRLAGDTYEQYF
TRBJ1-5,.,TRBD1,TRBV5-1,TGCGCCAGCAGCCCGACCGGGACAGGGCTAAATCAGCCCCAGCATTTT,CASSPTGTGLNQPQHF
TRBJ2-5,few,.,TRBV29-1,TGCAGCGCCTGGAGGGGGCGGGAGACCCAGTACTTC,CSAWRGRETQYF
TRBJ2-7,.,TRBD2,TRBV5-1,TGCGCCAGCTCGGTAGGGACTAGCGGGAGAGCGTACGAGCAGTACTTC,CASSVGTSGRAYEQYF
TRBJ2-7,.,TRBD2,TRBV5-6,TGTGCCAGCAGCTGGAGGTGGACTAGCGGGATTGAGCAGTACTTC,CASSWRWTSGIEQYF
TRBJ1-4,few,.,TRBV2,TGTGCCAGCAGGGACTATAATGAAAAACTGTTTTTT,CASRDYNEKLFF
TRBJ2-3,.,TRBD2,TRBV10-1,TGCGCCAGCTCCCGGACTAGCGCCGGTGGAGATACGCAGTATTTT,CASSRTSAGGDTQYF
TRBJ2-1,.,.,TRBV4-2,TGTGCCAGCAGCATTAGCGAAAACAATGAGCAGTTCTTC,CASSISENNEQFF
TRBJ2-7,.,.,TRBV11-2,TGTGCCAGCAGCTTAGATCCCGTCTACGAGCAGTACTTC,CASSLDPVYEQYF
TRBJ1-2,few,.,TRBV20-1,TGCAGTGCTACGATAGAGGAAGGCTACACCTTC,CSATIEEGYTF
TRBJ2-3,.,.,TRBV5-5,TGTGCCAGCAGCGGCCGGGACACCATACCTACTAGCACAGATACGCAGTATTTT,CASSGRDTIPTSTDTQYF
TRBJ1-3,.,.,TRBV18,TGTGCCAGCTCACCACCGGCAGGGTCTGGAAACACCATATATTTT,CASSPPAGSGNTIYF
TRBJ2-7,.,.,TRBV7-2,TGTGCCAGCAGCCTGGGGCCCAATTCCTACGAGCAGTACTTC,CASSLGPNSYEQYF
TRBJ2-5,few,.,TRBV29-1,TGCAGCGTTCGAGAAGCACAAGAGACCCAGTACTTC,CSVREAQETQYF
TRBJ2-7,once,.,TRBV5-1,TGCGCCAGCAGCGGAACTAACTCCTACGAGCAGTACTTC,CASSGTNSYEQYF
TRBJ1-4,few,.,TRBV4-1,TGCGCCAGCAGCCAGTTACAGCTTACTAATGAAAAACTGTTTTTT,CASSQLQLTNEKLFF
TRBJ2-3,once,TRBD1,TRBV30,TGTGCCTGGGCGGACAGGGTCAGCACAGATACGCAGTATTTT,CAWADRVSTDTQYF
TRBJ1-1,.,.,TRBV20-1,TGCAGTGCTAACATAGAGGGAGCTTTCTTT,CSANIEGAFF
TRBJ1-1,.,TRBD1,TRBV28,TGTGCCAGCAGTTTATGGGGGGGACAGGGGGAGACTGAAGCTTTCTTT,CASSLWGGQGETEAFF
TRBJ2-1,.,TRBD2,TRBV10-3,TGTGCCATCAAGGGCGGGAGCTCCTACAATGAGCAGTTCTTC,CAIKGGSSYNEQFF
TRBJ2-7,.,.,TRBV5-1,TGCGCCAGCAGCTTTGTACTAGCAGGTAACGAGCAGTACTTC,CASSFVLAGNEQYF
TRBJ2-2,few,.,TRBV27,TGTGCCAGCAGGTCATCAGGGGTTACCGGGGAGCTGTTTTTT,CASRSSGVTGELFF
TRBJ2-7,.,.,TRBV2,TGTGCCAGCAGCCTGACTCGGCTTGACGAGCAGTACTTC,CASSLTRLDEQYF
TRBJ1-2,.,.,TRBV18,TGTGCCAGCTCACAGGACAGCGCCGAGGGGTATGGCTACACCTTC,CASSQDSAEGYGYTF
TRBJ2-5,few,TRBD1,TRBV29-1,TGCAGCGCCGGCAGGGGGCAAGAGACCCAGTACTTC,CSAGRGQETQYF
TRBJ2-5,.,.,TRBV11-2,TGTGCCAGCAGCTTAGAAAGAGGGGGTTGGGAGACCCAGTACTTC,CASSLERGGWETQYF
TRBJ2-7,.,TRBD1,TRBV15,TGTGCCACCAGCAGAGATATCGGACAGGGAAGCGAGCAGTACTTC,CATSRDIGQGSEQYF
TRBJ2-1,.,.,TRBV9,TGTGCCAGCAGCTCAAGTGGGGCCTATTACAATGAGCAGTTCTTC,CASSSSGAYYNEQFF
TRBJ2-1,.,.,TRBV10-2,TGCGCCAGCAGTGAGCCTGGGGGAGGGGGAGGGGGGAACAATGAGCAGTTCTTC,CASSEPGGGGGGNNEQFF
TRBJ1-1,.,.,TRBV5-1,TGCGCCAGCAGCTTGGGGAGCGGAGAATCAGCTTTCTTT,CASSLGSGESAFF